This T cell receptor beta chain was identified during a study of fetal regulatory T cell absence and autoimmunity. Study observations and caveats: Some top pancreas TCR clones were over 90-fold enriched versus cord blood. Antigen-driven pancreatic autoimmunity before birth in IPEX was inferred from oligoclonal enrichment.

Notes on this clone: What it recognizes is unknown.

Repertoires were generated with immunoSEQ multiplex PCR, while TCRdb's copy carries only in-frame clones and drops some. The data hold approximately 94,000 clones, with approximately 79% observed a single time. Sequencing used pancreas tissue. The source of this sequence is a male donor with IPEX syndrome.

CDR3 amino acids: CASRSRDRVAYGYTF. CDR3 nucleotide sequence: TGTGCCAGCAGAAGCCGGGACAGGGTAGCCTATGGCTACACCTTC. The V call is TRBV5-4, the J call TRBJ1-2, with 9 nucleotides matching TRBD1. V lost 5 bases, J lost 4 bases, and 9 bases stayed unmatched. Germline V gene lookup returns CDR1 SGHNT and CDR2 YYREEE (reference sequence). CDR3 length equals 15 residues. Complete variable domain (other parts from reference TRBV5-4 and TRBJ1-2): ETGVTQSPTHLIKTRGQQVTLRCSSQSGHNTVSWYQQALGQGPQFIFQYYREEENGRGNFPPRFSGLQFPNYSSELNVNALELDDSALYLCASRSRDRVAYGYTFGSGTRLTVV.